The source of this TCR beta chain is a study of CD8 T cells in ankylosing spondylitis. General study results and limits: Seemingly distinctive of ankylosing spondylitis blood was a TCR beta motif formed by eight highly homologous variants. Some motif variants had been reported before (in reactive arthritis synovial fluid and blood). Matched ankylosing spondylitis synovial fluid reportedly contained a significantly enriched population of disease-linked clones.

The germline CDR1 and CDR2 sequences are SGHDN and FVKESK. This CDR3 region has 14 residues. Trimming left V 4 bases short and J 7 bases short, with 14 bases between. In this sample, this clonotype turned up a few times. Antigen specificity is unknown. Generation of TCR beta libraries employed quantitative 5'-RACE incorporating molecular barcodes. TCRdb reprocessed the 5' RACE reads with MiXCR, giving one entry per CDR3 protein. Of roughly 670,000 distinct CDR3 sequences listed, 15% to 20% are singletons. This sequence originates from a male donor with ankylosing spondylitis. The sample was blood, either unsorted or a sorted T cell fraction (not recorded which). The J gene is TRBJ2-1, the V gene TRBV14, with D maybe TRBD2 (6 bases). CDR3 protein: CASSPPTRRNEQFF. The CDR3 DNA reads as TGTGCCAGCAGCCCCCCGACTAGAAGGAATGAGCAGTTCTTC.